This T cell receptor (beta chain) was recovered during a study of molecular identifiers for immune sequencing clone quantification. CDR3 length: 15 amino acids. J was trimmed by 4 bases and V by 7 bases; bases with no gene match: 10. The V gene's germline CDR1 is DFQATT and CDR2 SNEGSKA (reference sequence). With listed TCR primers and previously described methods, bulk TCR libraries were prepared. Via MiXCR, TCRdb re-called the PCR reads, giving one row per CDR3 protein. The repertoire has hundreds of thousands of distinct CDR3 sequences, 15% to 20% of them found once; the top ten carry 0.85% to 0.9%. As to this clonotype: Its specificity is not known.

Study-wide results and limits: Clone sizes that are highly expanded could be underestimated when identical TCR molecules share a barcode.

Sequenced input: naive CD8+ T cells from blood, with Jurkat cell RNA spiked in. Described subset: FACS-sorted CD8+CD4-CCR7+CD45RA+ naive T cells. The TCR originated in a human donor in good health. Some libraries in this study had Jurkat cell RNA spiked in. The rearrangement joins TRBV20-1 to TRBJ2-1, with 10 positions matching TRBD2. The CDR3: CSGRASGSLYNEQFF. Here the CDR3 DNA reads TGCAGTGGCCGGGCTAGCGGGAGTCTTTACAATGAGCAGTTCTTC.